This entry concerns a single TCR beta chain. Its specificity is unknown. Germline CDR1 is SGHAT and CDR2 is FQDESV (reference sequence). The CDR3 spans 12 residues. V lost 8 bases and J 2 bases, leaving 8 bases between the germline ends. These data are taken from a study of radiotherapy plus CTLA-4 blockade in lung cancer. Study-level background: Among enrolled patients, roughly 20% responded and around 30% achieved disease control. The study's findings and limits: Researchers report tumor-derived TCR clones expanding in blood after radiotherapy plus ipilimumab.

TCRdb's table, derived via immunoSEQ multiplex PCR, lists solely in-frame clones and lacks some. Of 84,000 or so clones listed, about 80% were seen once; the top ten hold 13% to 15%. This sequence originates from a human donor with non-small cell lung cancer that progressed on radiotherapy plus ipilimumab. The rearrangement joins TRBV11-1 to TRBJ2-3, with D uncertain. The starting material was peripheral blood, obtained from a patient treated with radiotherapy plus ipilimumab. The CDR3: CASRPTTDTQYF. CDR3 bases: TGTGCCAGCCGCCCAACCACAGATACGCAGTATTTT. The full variable domain, with the rest looked up from reference TRBV11-1 and TRBJ2-3, is EAEVAQSPRYKITEKSQAVAFWCDPISGHATLYWYRQILGQGPELLVQFQDESVVDDSQLPKDRFSAERLKGVDSTLKIQPAELGDSAMYLCASRPTTDTQYFGPGTRLTVL.